This T cell receptor beta chain is from a study of naive and memory T cell subsets. Study-level findings and limits: Naive repertoires, especially CD8, held a few larger clonotypes, possibly memory cells re-expressing CD45RA.

Cells stained for CD3, CD4, CD8, CD45RA, CD27 and viability were sorted into four CD45RA/CD27 subsets. This clonotype was seen a handful of times. The antigen is unknown. Trimming removed 8 bases at V and 8 bases at J, with 8 bases between. The CDR3 contains 10 residues. The beta constant-region primer was an equimolar mix of two oligonucleotides covering TRBC1 and TRBC2. Ligated cDNA was amplified by four rounds of PCR with nested alpha and beta constant-region primers and SP2. Ligation attached a single-stranded oligonucleotide with a 12-nucleotide UMI and the SP2 primer to the cDNA 3' end. TCRdb reprocessed the UMI-ligation and nested PCR reads via MiXCR and lists one record per CDR3 protein. Of approximately 80,000 distinct CDR3 sequences in the sample, about 10% were seen once.

Sequencing was carried out using naive CD8+ T cells from blood. The TCR originated in a human donor in good health. V and J are TRBV12-3 or TRBV12-4 and TRBJ2-3; no clear D. CDR3 in DNA: TGTGCCAGCGCCTCCTCTACGCAGTATTTT. This encodes CASASSTQYF.